Following are 14 T cell receptor beta chains from one sample sequenced in a study of T cells in Graves' hyperthyroidism and ophthalmopathy (dated by TCRdb to about 2019). The library was made by multiplex PCR. The sequencing machine was an Illumina HiSeq 2000. The TCR beta CDR3 regions were amplified from the RNA transcripts. A first-round RT-PCR of the TCR CDR3 used the HTBI primer set with the Qiagen OneStep RT-PCR kit. In TCRdb, the public reads were trimmed at Q25 with fastp and aligned with MiXCR, with productive beta chains retained. Each entry merges the rows of one CDR3 protein and shows their most common DNA and genes. Counted in this sample were around 600,000 distinct CDR3 sequences; about a sixth of them appeared once. The ten largest clones capture 2.5% to 4% of the sample. Specimen: blood. These TCRs come from a woman between 35 and 50 years old with Graves' ophthalmopathy.

This clonotype was recorded many times. This chain uses TRBV11-2 with TRBJ2-5; D is uncertain. CDR1 and CDR2 (germline): SGHAT, FQNNGV. Deletions cut 1 base from V and 6 bases from J, with 9 bases between. The CDR3 length is 13 residues. In DNA form, the CDR3 reads TGTGCCAGCAGCTTAGGGCAGTTACAGACCCAGTACTTC. As protein: CASSLGQLQTQYF.

The gene calls are TRBV15 and TRBJ2-7; no clear D gene. Germline values: CDR1 LNHNV, CDR2 YYDKDF (reference sequence). CDR3 length: 13 amino acids. Trimming stripped 0 bases from V and 3 bases from J, with 6 bases between. For the CDR3, the DNA is TGTGCCACCAGCAGAGATACGGGCTACGAGCAGTACTTC. Translation: CATSRDTGYEQYF.

This clonotype was detected many times. The rearrangement links TRBV3-1 to TRBJ2-3, with D perhaps TRBD1 (6 bases). V was shortened by 5 bases and J by 3 bases, with 15 bases between the two germline ends. CDR3 length: 15 residues. Looked up from germline, CDR1 is LGHDT and CDR2 is YNNKEL (reference sequence). CDR3 region: CASSGDIGATDTQYF. The CDR3 DNA follows: TGTGCCAGCAGCGGGGACATAGGAGCGACAGATACGCAGTATTTT.

This clonotype was observed many times. The chain joins TRBV18 to TRBJ1-1; tentatively, D is TRBD1 (5 bases). This CDR3 contains 17 residues. The germline gives CDR1 KGHSH, CDR2 LQKENI. V lost 2 bases and J 4 bases, leaving 20 bases between the germline ends. DNA of the CDR3: TGTGCCAGCTCACCAACCCAGGGAAGGATCCGTAGCACTGAAGCTTTCTTT. This gives the protein CASSPTQGRIRSTEAFF.

This clonotype was picked up many times. J is TRBJ2-1 and V is TRBV20-1, with D tentatively TRBD1 or TRBD2 (5 bases each). V lost 6 bases to trimming and J lost 4 bases, with 22 bases between them. The V gene's germline CDR1 is DFQATT and CDR2 SNEGSKA (reference sequence). CDR3 length equals 16 residues. CDR3 in DNA: TGCAGTGCATCTTATTCCGGGACCCAATCTTACAATGAGCAGTTCTTC. The encoded protein is CSASYSGTQSYNEQFF.

This clonotype was seen many times. This chain links TRBV20-1 with TRBJ1-5; 11 positions agree with TRBD1. Germline loops: CDR1 DFQATT, CDR2 SNEGSKA (reference sequence). With 0 bases clipped from V and 3 bases from J, the junction kept 4 bases outside the gene matches. The CDR3 extends over 16 amino acids. The CDR3 nucleotides read TGCAGTGCTAGAGATCCGGGACAGGGGGACAATCAGCCCCAGCATTTT. Residues: CSARDPGQGDNQPQHF.

In its sample, this clonotype was seen many times. The chain has TRBV5-1 and TRBJ2-1; 13 positions match TRBD2. The germline V gene encodes CDR1 SGHRS and CDR2 YFSETQ. This CDR3 has 14 amino acids. With 2 bases clipped from V and 7 bases from J, the junction kept 0 bases outside the gene matches. CDR3 sequence reads: CASSLLAGGNEQFF. The CDR3 DNA reads as TGCGCCAGCAGCTTACTAGCGGGAGGGAATGAGCAGTTCTTC.

This clonotype was seen many times. The chain couples TRBV20-1 to TRBJ1-1; D is unresolved. CDR1 DFQATT and CDR2 SNEGSKA come from the germline V gene (reference sequence). V gave up 6 bases and J gave up 0 bases, with 8 bases separating them. The CDR3 loop spans 12 amino acids. The CDR3 coding sequence is TGCAGTGCCCGGCCCATGAACACTGAAGCTTTCTTT. Residues: CSARPMNTEAFF.

In this sample, this clonotype turned up many times. V usage is TRBV2 and J usage is TRBJ2-5; tentative D call: TRBD1 (5 bases). CDR3 length: 14 amino acids. Germline V gives CDR1 SNHLY, CDR2 FYNNEI. V lost 1 base and J 5 bases, leaving 11 bases between the germline ends. CDR3 DNA: TGTGCCAGCAGTGAAGGACAGCCCAAGGAGACCCAGTACTTC. Protein sequence: CASSEGQPKETQYF.

Many counts were recorded for this clonotype. The J gene is TRBJ1-1, the V gene TRBV28; D remains ambiguous. V lost 10 bases to trimming and J lost 2 bases, with 17 bases between them. Germline V gene data show CDR1 as MDHEN and CDR2 as SYDVKM. The CDR3 length is 14 residues. The CDR3 DNA is TGTGCCACCACCCCCCCCGGGGTCAACACTGAAGCTTTCTTT. It yields the protein CATTPPGVNTEAFF. The entire variable domain, with the rest obtained from reference TRBV28 and TRBJ1-1, is as follows: DVKVTQSSRYLVKRTGEKVFLECVQDMDHENMFWYRQDPGLGLRLIYFSYDVKMKEKGDIPEGYSVSREKKERFSLILESASTNQTSMYLCATTPPGVNTEAFFGQGTRLTVV.

The chain combines TRBV30 with TRBJ2-1, with 7 positions matching TRBD1. Per germline, CDR1 GTSNPN and CDR2 SVGIG (reference sequence). The trim removed 0 bases at V and 8 bases at J, leaving 13 bases unmatched. This CDR3 is 16 amino acids long. The CDR3 spells CAWSVFRGRLNDEQFF. For the CDR3, the DNA is TGTGCCTGGAGTGTATTTAGGGGGCGGCTGAACGATGAGCAGTTCTTC.

V usage is TRBV28 and J usage is TRBJ1-3, with TRBD1 matching over 7 bases. The trim removed 3 bases at V and 7 bases at J, leaving 0 bases unmatched. The length of the CDR3 is 12 residues. CDR1 is MDHEN, CDR2 SYDVKM, per germline. In DNA form, the CDR3 reads TGTGCCAGCAGTTTCAGGGGGAACACCATATATTTT. Encoded protein: CASSFRGNTIYF.

This clonotype was picked up many times. CDR3 nucleotides: TGTGCCAGCAGTGTACTGGGGGGGAAACCCGGAAACACCATATATTTT. It yields the protein CASSVLGGKPGNTIYF. The V gene is TRBV28, the J gene TRBJ1-3; TRBD1 is a possible D gene (5 bases). V lost 5 bases and J lost 4, with 18 bases in between. CDR1 and CDR2 from the germline V gene are MDHEN and SYDVKM. The CDR3 totals 16 residues.

In this sample, this clonotype turned up a few times. The V gene is TRBV4-1, the J gene TRBJ1-1; D is unresolved. There are 16 residues in the CDR3. Germline-derived CDR1 and CDR2 are MGHRA and YSYEKL. V lost 1 base and J lost 0, with 12 bases in between. The CDR3, as DNA: TGCGCCAGCAGCCAAGGGGTGTGGGGTATGAACACTGAAGCTTTCTTT. Its translation is CASSQGVWGMNTEAFF.